The next 28 T cell receptor beta chains were all read from a single sample in a study of blood T cell repertoires in COVID-19. Some clones are missing from TCRdb's copy, which holds only in-frame ones; the method was immunoSEQ multiplex PCR. Of about 57,000 clones listed, about 90% are singletons. The specimen sequenced was peripheral blood. These TCRs come from a human donor in a cohort sampled during active COVID-19.

The V call is TRBV7-3, the J call TRBJ2-3; D possibly corresponds to TRBD2 (6 bases). Germline loops: CDR1 SGHTA, CDR2 FQGTGA. V shed 0 bases and J shed 0 bases, with 13 bases lying between them. The CDR3 covers 17 residues. CDR3 in DNA: TGTGCCAGCAGCTTAACGGGAGGCACTCGGAGCACAGATACGCAGTATTTT. It codes for CASSLTGGTRSTDTQYF. Together with reference TRBV7-3 and TRBJ2-3, the CDR3 gives the full variable domain: GAGVSQTPSNKVTEKGKYVELRCDPISGHTALYWYRQSLGQGPEFLIYFQGTGAADDSGLPNDRFFAVRPEGSVSTLKIQRTERGDSAVYLCASSLTGGTRSTDTQYFGPGTRLTVL.

The J gene is TRBJ2-5, the V gene TRBV24-1; 12 nucleotides agree with TRBD1. CDR1 is KGHDR, CDR2 SFDVKD, per germline. The CDR3 extends over 19 amino acids. V lost 4 bases, J lost 4 bases, and 15 bases stayed unmatched. As DNA, the CDR3 is TGTGCCACCAGTGAATTCAAGGGGGACTGGGACAGGGGGCTAGAGACCCAGTACTTC. This sequence encodes CATSEFKGDWDRGLETQYF.

V usage is TRBV18 and J usage is TRBJ2-1, with 9 nucleotides matching TRBD2. V lost 4 bases to trimming and J lost 3 bases; unmatched junction nucleotides: 4. This CDR3 contains 15 residues. The germline V gene has CDR1 KGHSH and CDR2 LQKENI. The CDR3 DNA is TGTGCCAGCTCACACCGGACTAGCGTCTACAATGAGCAGTTCTTC. It codes for CASSHRTSVYNEQFF.

This clone came up once. The chain uses TRBV7-8 and TRBJ1-2; D is unresolved. V lost 4 bases, J lost 2 bases, and 17 bases lay in between. The CDR3 sequence is 16 residues long. Germline-derived CDR1 and CDR2 are SGHVS and FQNEAQ. The CDR3, as DNA: TGTGCCAGCAGCTCCTACCGCCTCTCTGCGAACTATGGCTACACCTTC. Its translation is CASSSYRLSANYGYTF.

CDR3 sequence (DNA): TGTGCCAGCAGTTACAGCGGGGCCTCCAATGAGCAGTTCTTC. Its translation is CASSYSGASNEQFF. The genes are TRBV6-2 or TRBV6-3 and TRBJ2-1; 7 bases are shared with TRBD2. V gave up 2 bases and J gave up 6 bases; unmatched junction bases: 4. Germline CDR1 is MNHEY and CDR2 is SVGEGT. The CDR3 consists of 14 residues.

The chain carries TRBV9 and TRBJ1-1; D ambiguous. The V end lost 0 bases, the J end lost 5 bases, and 8 bases lay between the germline ends. There are 13 residues in the CDR3. Germline loops: CDR1 SGDLS, CDR2 YYNGEE. The CDR3 DNA follows: TGTGCCAGCAGCGTAGTAACGGAGACTGAAGCTTTCTTT. It specifies CASSVVTETEAFF.

V gene TRBV3-1 (or the pseudogene TRBV3-2) combines with J gene TRBJ1-2, with D possibly matching TRBD1 (6 bases). Trimming removed 8 bases from V and 7 bases from J, with 17 bases in between. The CDR3 is 13 amino acids. Germline CDR1 LGHDT, CDR2 YNNKEL (reference sequence). CDR3 nucleotides: TGTGCCAGCCAAACCCGAGGGGGGGGTGGCTACACCTTC. Its translation: CASQTRGGGGYTF.

This clone has just a few counts. J is TRBJ1-6 and V is TRBV5-6, with D perhaps matching TRBD1 (6 bases). The CDR3 loop spans 14 amino acids. Germline CDR1 and CDR2: SGHDT and YYEEEE. V lost 1 base and J 8 bases, leaving 10 bases between the germline ends. CDR3 DNA: TGTGCCAGCAGCTTGTCCCCAGGGGATTCACCCCTCCACTTT. Its translation: CASSLSPGDSPLHF. Full variable domain (outside the CDR3, taken from reference TRBV5-6 and TRBJ1-6): DAGVTQSPTHLIKTRGQQVTLRCSPKSGHDTVSWYQQALGQGPQFIFQYYEEEERQRGNFPDRFSGHQFPNYSSELNVNALLLGDSALYLCASSLSPGDSPLHFGNGTRLTVT.

For this clone: This sample also contains other DNA sequences that code for the same CDR3. The V and J genes are TRBV12-3 or TRBV12-4 and TRBJ1-3; D gene unclear. The V and J ends lost 2 bases and 4 bases respectively, with 3 bases between them. The CDR3 totals 12 residues. CDR3 nucleotides: TGTGCCAGCAGTTTATCGGGAAACACCATATATTTT. This gives the protein CASSLSGNTIYF.

This chain joins TRBV9 and TRBJ2-6; possibly TRBD2 for D (6 bases). Trimming left V 4 bases short and J 2 bases short, with 10 bases between. Germline V lookup: CDR1 SGDLS, CDR2 YYNGEE. The CDR3 is 15 residues long. CDR3: CASSPGVAGANVLTF. CDR3 DNA sequence: TGTGCCAGCAGCCCGGGGGTTGCTGGGGCCAACGTCCTGACTTTC. The whole variable domain, remainder taken from reference TRBV9 and TRBJ2-6, is DSGVTQTPKHLITATGQRVTLRCSPRSGDLSVYWYQQSLDQGLQFLIQYYNGEERAKGNILERFSAQQFPDLHSELNLSSLELGDSALYFCASSPGVAGANVLTFGAGSRLTVL.

The table lists this clone with a few counts. This chain uses TRBV5-6 with TRBJ2-7, with D perhaps matching TRBD2 (6 bases). The V and J ends lost 4 bases and 2 bases respectively, with 13 bases between them. Germline V CDR1 and CDR2: SGHDT, YYEEEE. CDR3 length: 14 amino acids. As DNA, the CDR3 is TGTGCCAGCAGCCGAGCGGGCCGGCCCTACGAGCAGTACTTC. Translated: CASSRAGRPYEQYF.

The chain employs TRBV3-1 (or the pseudogene TRBV3-2) and TRBJ1-1, with D perhaps matching TRBD1 (5 bases). Trimming took 4 bases from V and 1 from J, leaving 10 bases between them. The length of the CDR3 is 14 residues. Germline V gene data show CDR1 as LGHDT and CDR2 as YNNKEL (reference sequence). CDR3 in DNA: TGTGCCAGCAGCCGGACGACAGCGAACACTGAAGCTTTCTTT. Amino acids: CASSRTTANTEAFF.

The chain has TRBV6-2 or TRBV6-3 and TRBJ1-1, with 7 bases identical to TRBD1. The CDR3 extends over 13 amino acids. Germline lookup yields CDR1 MNHEY and CDR2 SVGEGT. V gave up 6 bases and J gave up 5 bases; unmatched junction bases: 6. The CDR3 loop reads CASSKGASTEAFF. As DNA, the CDR3 is TGTGCCAGCAGCAAGGGGGCTTCAACTGAAGCTTTCTTT.

The gene calls are TRBV15 and TRBJ1-2; D ambiguous. The CDR3 is 16 residues long. The V and J ends lost 0 bases and 4 bases respectively, with 15 bases between them. Germline lookup yields CDR1 LNHNV and CDR2 YYDKDF (reference sequence). In DNA, the CDR3 is TGTGCCACCAGCAGAGATAGTGCGGCGAGGGCCTATGGCTACACCTTC. This encodes CATSRDSAARAYGYTF.

The chain carries TRBV11-2 and TRBJ2-5; TRBD2 matches 14 bases. V shed 5 bases and J 7 bases; nucleotides not matched to a gene: 15. The CDR3 has 18 residues. CDR1 is SGHAT, CDR2 FQNNGV, per germline. The CDR3 is CASSLAPPTSGRARTQYF. CDR3 DNA: TGTGCCAGCAGCCTCGCTCCCCCGACTAGCGGGAGGGCGCGGACCCAGTACTTC.

The chain carries TRBV4-1 and TRBJ2-6, with D unclear. There are 15 residues in the CDR3. The V gene lost 1 base and the J gene lost 3 bases, with 7 bases spanning the gap. Per germline, CDR1 MGHRA and CDR2 YSYEKL. Written as DNA, the CDR3 is TGCGCCAGCAGCCAAGTAACTGGTGGGGCCAACGTCCTGACTTTC. Its protein product is CASSQVTGGANVLTF.

The V call is TRBV11-1, the J call TRBJ2-1; TRBD1 agrees at 7 bases. Per germline, CDR1 SGHAT and CDR2 FQDESV (reference sequence). The CDR3 contains 12 residues. J lost 9 bases, V lost 5 bases, and 4 bases had no gene match. For the CDR3, the DNA is TGTGCCAGCAGCCTGAACAGGGGTGAGCAGTTCTTC. Translation gives CASSLNRGEQFF.

The chain carries TRBV7-2 and TRBJ2-7; a weak D match, TRBD2 (5 bases). This CDR3 is built from 14 residues. Germline V gives CDR1 SGHTA, CDR2 FQGNSA. Trimming removed 5 bases from V and 6 bases from J, with 17 bases in between. CDR3: CASSPPSSRVEQYF. The CDR3 DNA sequence: TGTGCCAGCAGCCCCCCTAGCAGTCGAGTCGAGCAGTACTTC.

This sequence joins TRBV6-5 and TRBJ2-3; 9 bases agree with TRBD2. The CDR3 loop spans 15 amino acids. The germline V gene has CDR1 MNHEY and CDR2 SVGAGI. The junction had 9 bases not matched to a gene; V was cut back by 5 bases and J by 6 bases. CDR3 nucleotide sequence: TGTGCCAGCAGTCAGGGGCTAGCGGGGAAGGATACGCAGTATTTT. Translated: CASSQGLAGKDTQYF.

The chain links TRBV3-1 (or the pseudogene TRBV3-2) to TRBJ1-1; 7 bases are shared with TRBD1. The CDR3 length is 15 residues. Germline V gene sequence: CDR1 LGHDT, CDR2 YNNKEL (reference sequence). With V trimmed by 0 bases and J by 4 bases, 5 bases remained unmatched. The CDR3, as DNA: TGTGCCAGCAGCCAAGAGCTGACAGGGACCACTGAAGCTTTCTTT. Translating it yields CASSQELTGTTEAFF.

The V and J genes are TRBV10-2 and TRBJ2-4; D gene ambiguous. Germline V gene sequence: CDR1 WSHSY, CDR2 SAAADI. V lost 3 bases to trimming and J lost 2 bases, with 8 bases between them. The CDR3 has 14 residues. The CDR3 here is CASSDVAPKNIQYF. The CDR3 coding sequence is TGCGCCAGCAGTGATGTGGCCCCCAAAAACATTCAGTACTTC.

V gene TRBV5-8 combines with J gene TRBJ2-6, with 11 bases identical to TRBD2. V shed 4 bases, J shed 0 bases, and the junction held 9 bases outside the gene matches. The CDR3 runs to 19 residues. Germline V gene data show CDR1 as SGHTS and CDR2 as YDEGEE. As DNA, the CDR3 is TGTGCCAGCAGCGGATCACTAGCGGGGGTTCACTCTGGGGCCAACGTCCTGACTTTC. Translated, it gives CASSGSLAGVHSGANVLTF.

The chain couples TRBV3-1 (or the pseudogene TRBV3-2) to TRBJ1-2, with 11 bases aligning to TRBD1. V trimming: 6 bases; J trimming: 6 bases; junction bases outside the gene matches: 6. The germline V gene encodes CDR1 LGHDT and CDR2 YNNKEL (reference sequence). The CDR3 extends over 14 amino acids. The CDR3 spells CASRRGQGANGYTF. CDR3 bases: TGTGCCAGCAGGAGAGGACAGGGGGCCAATGGCTACACCTTC.

This sequence joins TRBV20-1 and TRBJ2-1; the match to TRBD2 covers 12 bases. This CDR3 is built from 15 residues. V was clipped by 3 bases and J by 9 bases; unmatched bases: 9. Germline loops: CDR1 DFQATT, CDR2 SNEGSKA (reference sequence). The CDR3, as DNA: TGCAGTGCTAGTCGCCCTAGCGGGAGGGGTGCTGAGCAGTTCTTC. Its protein product is CSASRPSGRGAEQFF.

The CDR3 spells CASSQTRDYEQYF. CDR3 nucleotides: TGTGCCAGTAGCCAGACTAGAGACTACGAGCAGTACTTC. V usage is TRBV19 and J usage is TRBJ2-7; D may be TRBD2 (6 bases). V gave up 6 bases and J gave up 3 bases, with 12 bases separating them. The CDR3 is 13 residues long. The germline CDR1 and CDR2 sequences are LNHDA and SQIVND (reference sequence).

The rearrangement joins TRBV14 to TRBJ1-4; D gene ambiguous. The V end lost 4 bases, the J end lost 7 bases, and 13 bases lay between the germline ends. Germline V CDR1 and CDR2: SGHDN, FVKESK. CDR3 length: 14 amino acids. The CDR3 DNA is TGTGCCAGCAGCCTCGGTGGAGTACGTGAAAAACTGTTTTTT. Translated, it gives CASSLGGVREKLFF.

This clone was picked up a small number of times. This chain uses TRBV30 with TRBJ1-1; maybe TRBD1 (6 bases). The CDR3 consists of 15 residues. Trimming left V 8 bases short and J 8 bases short, with 27 bases between. Germline V gene sequence: CDR1 GTSNPN, CDR2 SVGIG (reference sequence). The CDR3 spells CASKTGNRVRIEAFF. As DNA, the CDR3 is TGTGCCAGCAAGACAGGCAATCGGGTAAGGATAGAAGCTTTCTTT.

The gene calls are TRBV11-1 and TRBJ2-1, with 10 bases aligning to TRBD2. V gave up 3 bases and J gave up 3 bases; unmatched junction bases: 2. Germline CDR1 reads SGHAT; CDR2 reads FQDESV (reference sequence). The CDR3 runs to 15 residues. The CDR3 DNA reads TGTGCCAGCAGCTTTGGACTAGCGGACTACAATGAGCAGTTCTTC. Translation gives CASSFGLADYNEQFF.